This is a list of T cell receptor beta chains from one sample in a study of blood T cell repertoires in COVID-19. Only in-frame clones appear in the TCRdb table, and some are missing; sequencing was by immunoSEQ multiplex PCR. This table has approximately 160,000 clones, around 78% appearing once. Sample: PBMCs or T cells enriched from blood (not recorded which). The receptor source for this set is a woman aged 45-60 years who had recovered from COVID-19. The CDR3 runs from the conserved cysteine through the conserved F or W. A D gene is named only where the DNA matches it firmly. Expanded clones get a size class; other rows say once, few or many, or leave the size out.

D	J	V	size	CDR3	DNA
-	TRBJ2-1	TRBV19	few	CASSIGVRGGSYNEQFF	TGTGCCAGTAGTATAGGGGTTCGGGGTGGCTCCTACAATGAGCAGTTCTTC
-	TRBJ2-3	TRBV2	-	CASSARVNTDTQYF	TGTGCCAGCAGTGCTCGGGTAAACACAGATACGCAGTATTTT
TRBD1	TRBJ1-1	TRBV11-2	once	CASSSDRDTEAFF	TGTGCCAGCAGCTCGGACAGGGACACTGAAGCTTTCTTT
-	TRBJ1-1	TRBV5-4	once	CASSLITGRNTEAFF	TGTGCCAGCAGCTTGATTACAGGGAGGAACACTGAAGCTTTCTTT
TRBD1	TRBJ2-5	TRBV29-1	once	CSVYTDRVADF	TGCAGCGTTTATACCGACAGGGTGGCTGACTTC
TRBD1	TRBJ1-2	TRBV6-1	-	CASSENLSDRGHGYTF	TGTGCCAGCAGTGAAAATCTATCAGACAGGGGGCATGGCTACACCTTC
-	TRBJ1-1	TRBV27	-	CASSLQGMMNTEAFF	TGTGCCAGCAGTTTACAGGGGATGATGAACACTGAAGCTTTCTTT
-	TRBJ1-2	TRBV19	-	CASSIVGGRSGYTF	TGTGCCAGTAGTATAGTAGGAGGTCGGTCTGGCTACACCTTC
TRBD2	TRBJ2-3	TRBV7-9	few	CASSLVSGKSTDTQYF	TGTGCCAGCAGCTTAGTTAGCGGGAAAAGCACAGATACGCAGTATTTT
-	TRBJ2-1	TRBV13	-	CASSPGDEQFF	TGTGCCAGCAGCCCAGGGGATGAGCAGTTCTTC
-	TRBJ1-2	TRBV30	once	CAWSVDRGAYGYTF	TGTGCCTGGAGTGTGGACCGCGGGGCCTATGGCTACACCTTC
TRBD1	TRBJ2-4	TRBV28	few	CASSPVPGQGEWISKNIQYF	TGTGCCAGCAGTCCTGTACCGGGACAGGGTGAGTGGATCTCCAAAAACATTCAGTACTTC
TRBD2	TRBJ2-5	TRBV19	-	CASSLLTSGGEETQYF	TGTGCCAGTAGTTTACTGACTAGCGGAGGCGAAGAGACCCAGTACTTC
TRBD1	TRBJ1-2	TRBV6-5	few	CASSYLGQGAYGYTF	TGTGCCAGCAGTTACCTCGGACAGGGCGCCTATGGCTACACCTTC
-	TRBJ1-5	TRBV23-1	-	CAGRGRHQPQHF	TGCGCCGGGAGGGGGAGACATCAGCCCCAGCATTTT
TRBD2	TRBJ2-1	TRBV6-2/TRBV6-3	-	CASSYPLGSGDYNEQFF	TGTGCCAGCAGTTACCCTCTTGGGAGCGGGGACTACAATGAGCAGTTCTTC
-	TRBJ1-2	TRBV4-3	once	CASSQDPDPRRGGYTF	TGCGCCAGCAGCCAAGATCCCGACCCCAGGAGGGGTGGCTACACCTTC
TRBD1	TRBJ1-6	TRBV2	-	CASRLTGVGINSPLHF	TGTGCCAGCAGGTTGACAGGGGTCGGTATTAATTCACCCCTCCACTTT
TRBD2	TRBJ2-3	TRBV6-5	-	CASSYFSGGARDTQYF	TGTGCCAGCAGTTATTTTAGCGGGGGGGCACGGGATACGCAGTATTTT
-	TRBJ2-2	TRBV11-3	once	CASSPGEDTGELFF	TGTGCCAGCAGCCCCGGCGAGGACACCGGGGAGCTGTTTTTT
-	TRBJ2-3	TRBV11-2	-	CASSLYPKSTQYF	TGTGCCAGCAGCTTATACCCTAAAAGCACGCAGTATTTT
-	TRBJ2-1	TRBV9	-	CASSVGPGEEQFF	TGTGCCAGCAGCGTAGGACCGGGAGAGGAGCAGTTCTTC
-	TRBJ2-2	TRBV9	-	CASSVLEGYGELFF	TGTGCCAGCAGCGTGCTAGAAGGTTACGGGGAGCTGTTTTTT
TRBD1	TRBJ1-2	TRBV6-5	-	CASSYSIGDRGYGYTF	TGTGCCAGCAGTTACTCGATAGGCGACAGGGGCTATGGCTACACCTTC
TRBD2	TRBJ2-5	TRBV5-8	-	CASLKQSGGNKKTQYF	TGTGCCAGCCTTAAGCAGAGCGGGGGGAACAAAAAGACCCAGTACTTC
-	TRBJ1-1	TRBV5-1	few	CASSLKSTGPGTEAFF	TGCGCCAGCAGCCTCAAGTCTACAGGGCCGGGGACTGAAGCTTTCTTT
TRBD1	TRBJ2-3	TRBV15	-	CATNRDRGADTQYF	TGTGCCACCAACCGGGACAGGGGCGCAGATACGCAGTATTTT
TRBD2	TRBJ2-2	TRBV28	-	CASSLIGTSGRHTGELFF	TGTGCCAGCAGTTTAATCGGGACTAGCGGGAGGCATACCGGGGAGCTGTTTTTT
-	TRBJ1-1	TRBV7-2	-	CASSLNAGTRAFF	TGTGCCAGCAGCTTAAATGCGGGCACCCGAGCTTTCTTT
TRBD1	TRBJ2-2	TRBV19	-	CASRRDREVGELFF	TGTGCCAGTAGGAGGGACAGGGAGGTAGGGGAGCTGTTTTTT
-	TRBJ1-2	TRBV3-1/TRBV3-2	-	CASSQGRVGYTF	TGTGCCAGCAGCCAAGGCCGCGTGGGCTACACCTTC
-	TRBJ1-5	TRBV28	-	CASRPSGVWQPQHF	TGTGCCAGCAGGCCCTCGGGGGTTTGGCAGCCCCAGCATTTT
TRBD1	TRBJ1-2	TRBV7-9	-	CASSVPGQGIAGVYGYTF	TGTGCCAGCAGCGTACCGGGACAGGGGATCGCGGGAGTCTATGGCTACACCTTC
TRBD1	TRBJ1-2	TRBV12-3/TRBV12-4	-	CASTLEGAGGYTF	TGTGCCAGCACTTTGGAGGGGGCCGGCGGCTACACCTTC
-	TRBJ1-2	TRBV7-2	once	CASSLEGWGQATRPPNLTF	TGTGCCAGCAGCTTAGAGGGGTGGGGGCAGGCCACACGCCCCCCTAATCTCACCTTC
-	TRBJ1-3	TRBV6-5	-	CASSSFGSSGNTIYF	TGTGCCAGCAGTTCCTTCGGGAGCTCTGGAAACACCATATATTTT
-	TRBJ1-3	TRBV7-9	-	CASTVFGSYSSGNTIYF	TGTGCCAGTACGGTCTTCGGTTCGTACAGCTCTGGAAACACCATATATTTT
TRBD1	TRBJ1-2	TRBV5-1	-	CASSLEEGQVWGYTF	TGCGCCAGCAGCTTGGAGGAGGGACAGGTATGGGGCTACACCTTC
TRBD1	TRBJ1-2	TRBV5-6	once	CASGGQGRAYGYTF	TGTGCCAGCGGGGGACAGGGCCGGGCCTATGGCTACACCTTC
TRBD1	TRBJ1-1	TRBV5-1	-	CASSLATGGGYEAFF	TGCGCCAGCAGCTTGGCCACAGGGGGAGGCTATGAAGCTTTCTTT
-	TRBJ2-3	TRBV5-4	-	CASSLDGMRTDTQYF	TGTGCCAGCAGCTTGGATGGTATGCGGACAGATACGCAGTATTTT